The 18 T cell receptor beta chains listed next were all sequenced from one sample in a study of shared clonotypes between healthy human individuals. Cells designated naive CD8 were CD45RO-negative and were positively selected for CCR7, with terminally differentiated effector memory CD45RA+ cells excluded. Measured with immunoSEQ multiplex PCR; TCRdb has only the in-frame clones, and not every one. The table records about 2 million clones, over 85% of them present only once. Sequenced input: naive CD8+ T cells sorted from blood. The source is a man aged 18 to 35 in good health.

This clone was observed once. The chain uses TRBV7-9 and TRBJ2-5; 14 positions agree with TRBD2. V was clipped by 0 bases and J by 8 bases; unmatched bases: 2. CDR3 length: 15 amino acids. Looked up from germline, CDR1 is SEHNR and CDR2 is FQNEAQ (reference sequence). The CDR3 here is CASSLAGLAGVTQYF. The CDR3 region has the DNA TGTGCCAGCAGCTTAGCGGGACTAGCGGGAGTTACCCAGTACTTC.

The chain has TRBV2 and TRBJ2-3, with TRBD2 identical over 10 bases. Per germline, CDR1 SNHLY and CDR2 FYNNEI. J lost 0 bases, V lost 5 bases, and 8 bases had no gene match. The CDR3 runs 17 residues. The chain's CDR3 is CASSHFGTSASTDTQYF. In nucleotides, the CDR3 is TGTGCCAGCAGTCATTTCGGGACTAGCGCTAGCACAGATACGCAGTATTTT.

The rearrangement joins TRBV6-6 to TRBJ2-7; no clear D. The CDR3 loop spans 14 amino acids. Deletions cut 2 bases from V and 0 bases from J, with 8 bases between. Germline V gives CDR1 MNHNY, CDR2 SVGAGI (reference sequence). In DNA, the CDR3 is TGTGCCAGCAGTTACACACAGTCCTCCTACGAGCAGTACTTC. It specifies CASSYTQSSYEQYF.

There are a few counts of this clone. The genes are TRBV7-9 and TRBJ1-1, with D uncertain. V gave up 5 bases and J gave up 8 bases, with 9 bases separating them. CDR3 size: 11 residues. Germline V gives CDR1 SEHNR, CDR2 FQNEAQ (reference sequence). The CDR3 spells CASSGRTEAFF. DNA for the CDR3: TGTGCCAGCAGCGGAAGGACGGAAGCTTTCTTT. The full variable domain, completed using reference TRBV7-9 and TRBJ1-1, is DTGVSQNPRHKITKRGQNVTFRCDPISEHNRLYWYRQTLGQGPEFLTYFQNEAQLEKSRLLSDRFSAERPKGSFSTLEIQRTEQGDSAMYLCASSGRTEAFFGQGTRLTVV.

In nucleotides, the CDR3 is TGTGCCAGCAGCCCCCTACTAGCGGGAGTGCGGGAGCAGTACTTC. This translates into CASSPLLAGVREQYF. This sequence joins TRBV7-9 and TRBJ2-7, with 11 positions matching TRBD2. CDR1 SEHNR and CDR2 FQNEAQ come from the germline V gene (reference sequence). The CDR3 sequence is 15 residues long. J gave up 7 bases and V 5 bases, and 10 bases lay outside the gene matches.

The chain employs TRBV30 and TRBJ2-7; TRBD1 agrees at 9 bases. Germline CDR1 reads GTSNPN; CDR2 reads SVGIG (reference sequence). The CDR3 sequence is 15 residues long. After removal of 5 bases from V and 1 base from J, the junction contained 9 bases not matched to a gene. The CDR3 here is CAWGDPGQGSYEQYF. CDR3 nucleotide sequence: TGTGCCTGGGGGGACCCGGGACAGGGTTCCTACGAGCAGTACTTC.

The chain carries TRBV9 and TRBJ2-7; D call uncertain. The germline V gene has CDR1 SGDLS and CDR2 YYNGEE. The germline V and J ends were trimmed by 4 bases and 1 base, with 12 bases remaining between them. The CDR3 has 14 residues. CDR3 amino acids: CASSPFTVSYEQYF. CDR3 DNA sequence: TGTGCCAGCAGCCCTTTTACGGTTTCCTACGAGCAGTACTTC.

This clone was picked up one time. The chain links TRBV2 to TRBJ2-7; TRBD2 matches at 10 bases. Trimming removed 4 bases from V and 2 bases from J; junction bases left unmatched: 5. The CDR3 is 15 amino acids. Germline-derived CDR1 and CDR2 are SNHLY and FYNNEI. The CDR3 sequence is CASSGPTSGPYEQYF. The CDR3, as DNA: TGTGCCAGCAGTGGCCCGACTAGCGGGCCCTACGAGCAGTACTTC.

The chain is built from TRBV13 and TRBJ1-1; 7 bases align to TRBD1. The germline V gene has CDR1 PRHDT and CDR2 FYEKMQ (reference sequence). Trimming took 4 bases from V and 1 from J; bases not matched to a gene: 6. This CDR3 contains 15 residues. CDR3 sequence reads: CASSSWDSANTEAFF. The CDR3 bases are TGTGCCAGCAGCTCATGGGACAGCGCGAACACTGAAGCTTTCTTT. Variable domain in full (rest from reference TRBV13 and TRBJ1-1): AAGVIQSPRHLIKEKRETATLKCYPIPRHDTVYWYQQGPGQDPQFLISFYEKMQSDKGSIPDRFSAQQFSDYHSELNMSSLELGDSALYFCASSSWDSANTEAFFGQGTRLTVV.

Concerning this clone itself: Other nucleotide sequences in the sample specify the same CDR3. The chain joins TRBV6-5 to TRBJ2-2; TRBD1 agrees at 7 bases. The CDR3 totals 15 residues. The germline V gene encodes CDR1 MNHEY and CDR2 SVGAGI. The trim removed 2 bases at V and 2 bases at J, leaving 2 bases unmatched. CDR3 in amino acids: CASSYGDSNTGELFF. The CDR3 DNA is TGTGCCAGCAGTTACGGGGACAGTAACACCGGGGAGCTGTTTTTT.

This chain links TRBV2 with TRBJ2-1, with 7 bases fitting TRBD1. CDR3 length equals 18 residues. V trimming: 4 bases; J trimming: 0 bases; junction bases outside the gene matches: 12. CDR1 SNHLY and CDR2 FYNNEI come from the germline V gene. CDR3 bases: TGTGCCAGCAGTGGAGGGGGACAGCGATCCCCCTCCTACAATGAGCAGTTCTTC. The encoded protein is CASSGGGQRSPSYNEQFF.

CDR3 region: CASTPTENYGYTF. DNA for the CDR3: TGCGCCAGCACGCCGACGGAGAACTATGGCTACACCTTC. J is TRBJ1-2 and V is TRBV5-1; D call uncertain. Germline-derived CDR1 and CDR2 are SGHRS and YFSETQ. This CDR3 is built from 13 residues. V shed 6 bases and J shed 2 bases, with 11 bases lying between them.

The chain links TRBV7-9 to TRBJ2-6; D may be TRBD2 (5 bases). The CDR3 extends over 15 amino acids. Germline-derived CDR1 and CDR2 are SEHNR and FQNEAQ (reference sequence). The V and J ends lost 2 bases and 1 base respectively, with 6 bases between them. The CDR3 loop reads CASSLRESGANVLTF. The CDR3 region has the DNA TGTGCCAGCAGCTTAAGGGAGTCTGGGGCCAACGTCCTGACTTTC.

The gene calls are TRBV7-8 and TRBJ2-7; no clear D. Trimming cost V 4 bases and J 4 bases, with 5 bases left between them. The CDR3 sequence is 11 residues long. Germline CDR1 SGHVS, CDR2 FQNEAQ. The CDR3 spells CASSSWYEQYF. Written as DNA, the CDR3 is TGTGCCAGCAGCTCCTGGTACGAGCAGTACTTC.

The chain employs TRBV5-1 and TRBJ2-3; D might be TRBD2 (6 bases). Germline loops: CDR1 SGHRS, CDR2 YFSETQ. This CDR3 comprises 14 residues. V lost 4 bases and J lost 4, with 13 bases in between. The CDR3 bases are TGCGCCAGCAGCGAGGCGACTAGTTCAGATACGCAGTATTTT. This translates into CASSEATSSDTQYF.

Note on this clone: The sample contains more than one DNA sequence encoding this CDR3. The V call is TRBV4-1, the J call TRBJ2-7; the match to TRBD2 covers 9 bases. After removal of 4 bases from V and 0 bases from J, the junction contained 4 bases not matched to a gene. Germline assignment: CDR1 MGHRA and CDR2 YSYEKL. The CDR3 is 15 residues long. CDR3 amino acids: CASSPLRGGSYEQYF. The CDR3 nucleotides are TGCGCCAGCAGCCCCCTGCGGGGGGGCTCCTACGAGCAGTACTTC.

The chain is built from TRBV19 and TRBJ1-4, with D unresolved. Between the trimmed V and J ends, which lost 1 base and 4 bases, there was a span of 10 bases. The germline gives CDR1 LNHDA, CDR2 SQIVND (reference sequence). The CDR3 is 15 amino acids. CDR3 sequence reads: CASSIGAADNEKLFF. CDR3 sequence (DNA): TGTGCCAGTAGTATAGGGGCGGCTGATAATGAAAAACTGTTTTTT.

The rearrangement uses TRBV29-1 and TRBJ2-1; D not certain. The CDR3 is made up of 13 amino acids. The V gene lost 7 bases and the J gene lost 6 bases, with 16 bases spanning the gap. Germline CDR1 SQVTM, CDR2 ANQGSEA. Here the CDR3 DNA reads TGCAGCGGGTGGCGGTCCGGGTCCAATGAGCAGTTCTTC. It codes for CSGWRSGSNEQFF.